The T cell receptor beta chain under discussion was sequenced for a study of cytomegalovirus exposure and HLA in healthy donors (dated by TCRdb to the late 2010s). For the wider study: An earlier analysis of roughly 610 of the donors reported under 300 Gb of sequence data and 117 million unique TCR beta sequences obtained from about 180 million T cells. In the later analysis, no new phenotypic data were used to find candidate immune exposures; instead, reliance was placed on TCR beta sequences and their occurrence across donors. Along with the roughly 710-subject first cohort, a separate validation cohort of some 130 different subjects was used. About five DR-DQ haplotypes were treated as single units for association and clustering because of strong linkage in the cohort. The study aimed to test whether cataloging public T cell receptors could reveal signatures of past pathogen exposure. Every repertoire in the discovery cohort had been generated on one and the same sequencing platform. In an earlier analysis of 587 of the donors, high-throughput TCR beta sequencing was used to judge whether each TCR beta V gene segment behaved as functional or pseudogenic. High-throughput TCR immunosequencing, statistical association of individual TCRs with disease status, and machine learning were combined to predict cytomegalovirus infection status. Of the approximately 370 genotyped donors, 81% were placed in the genetic ancestry cluster associated with self-reported Caucasian donors. A later analysis re-analyzed previously published TCR beta repertoires from approximately 700 donors and added high-resolution HLA genotyping to study TCR occurrence patterns. Genome-wide SNP genotypes for about three fifths of the roughly 670 donors were used in a later genetic analysis, which treated that subset as a discovery cohort. The study profiled the T cell repertoires of about 640 subjects by immunosequencing and related them to cytomegalovirus serostatus. Donor age, sex, ethnicity and CMV serostatus were collected together with the repertoire data. Across 398 genotyped donors of the cohort, an average of approximately 200,000 unique TCR beta nucleotide sequences per donor were sequenced, and roughly 20% of those sequences were non-productive. The number of donors typed differed by locus, with 629-630 for A, B, C, DRB1 and DQB1, around 500 for DQA1, 600 to 610 for DPA1, and approximately 470 for DPB1. HLA typing included class I and class II loci at four-digit resolution. An early release that covered some 640 HLA-typed donors contained approximately 300 gigabases of sequencing data and approximately 85 million unique TCR sequences. What the authors observed across the whole study: Cytomegalovirus status was reported to be diagnosed by the classifier with high specificity and sensitivity in both the original and validation cohorts. Only TCR beta chains were sequenced in this cohort, and the absence of alpha or paired-chain data limited detectable features. For the cohort, immune exposure information was limited to CMV serostatus. According to a later analysis, most CMV-associated TCR beta chains appeared to be HLA-restricted, and the HLA associations seemed to be driven largely by CMV exposure. Because counts were too low, roughly 17 rarely observed V segments, including chromosome 9 orphons, were left out of the earlier analysis of several hundred of the donors. When HLA alleles, especially DR and DQ, strongly co-occurred, TCR associations were difficult to assign to individual alleles. In the study, around 150 TCR beta chains were listed as associated with cytomegalovirus. Correlated functional status among segregating V segments might be attributable to linkage disequilibrium, but an unknown experimental factor could not be ruled out. A later analysis associated about 17,000 TCR beta sequences with specific HLA alleles at a false discovery rate of 0.05. Compared with equally common non-associated chains, HLA-associated TCR beta chains in a later analysis were more clonally expanded and had lower generation probabilities. While some public TCRs were present in many individuals, most TCR sequences turned up only very rarely across donors. V-gene and J-gene trimming of TCR beta chains was associated with a missense DCLRE1C variant in a later genetic analysis, and the association was replicated in an independent cohort. A cluster of highly shared sequence variants was judged likely to be a technical artifact of the sequencing pipeline. A later genetic analysis reported fewer N-insertions in productive TCRs among donors in an Asian-associated ancestry cluster than the roughly 670-donor mean. The 87-base-pair reads could not distinguish some IMGT-functional V segments, including TRBV6-2 and TRBV6-3, so those segments were excluded. Because HLA typing was unavailable for some donors at each locus, only the typed subset was used in association tests. An earlier analysis of around 500 of the donors showed that most TCR beta V segments appeared in productive rearrangements either about 90% or about 30% of the time, which broadly matched IMGT annotations. In vitro tests confirmed that a few of the cytomegalovirus-associated TCR beta chains recognize cytomegalovirus antigens. Presence/absence analyses assumed roughly uniform sequencing depth across donors, an assumption that may not hold. A later analysis found that TCR association rates varied across HLA loci, with DRB1 alleles showing the most associated TCRs and HLA-C alleles the fewest. A later analysis reported that several top co-occurrence clusters appeared linked to parvovirus B19, influenza, CMV and Epstein-Barr virus. It was suggested by the authors that the approach could potentially be generalized to other disease states and immunological phenotypes. A further reported finding was that TCR beta sequences accurately predicted the HLA-A and HLA-B alleles for most subjects in the first cohort.

The cohort consisted of some 730 healthy bone marrow donors. At the time of sampling, all cohort members were nominally healthy, though unrecorded immune exposures were likely present. The donor was CMV seropositive and was included in the group of 300 or so seropositive cohort members. A peripheral blood sample was collected from each donor, and TCR beta sequencing was performed on peripheral blood mononuclear cells. Genomic DNA extraction from the blood cell samples was performed with the Qiagen DNeasy Blood Extraction Kit. Details on this clone: Its cognate antigen has yet to be identified. No base quality values were provided; no much bigger clone lies one nucleotide off.

The trim is 5 bases for V and 4 bases for J, with a gap of 16 bases between the germline ends. CDR1 and CDR2 were assigned from the germline V gene as SGHDT and YYEEEE. Its CDR3 holds 16 amino acids, cysteine through phenylalanine. This entry keeps only the CDR3 DNA: 48 bases, framed from base 1. The library came from the immunoSEQ multiplex PCR assay. The multiplex PCR relied on a mix of 60 forward primers for TCR Vbeta segments and 13 reverse primers for TCR Jbeta segments. Amplification of the CDR3 region of rearranged TCR beta genes was performed with a multiplex PCR assay on genomic DNA. On the Illumina HiSeq System, the amplified TCR beta libraries were sequenced as 87-base-pair reads. Per the original workflow: A later analysis counted about 80 million unique TCR beta chains across the roughly 700 repertoires, and 9.5 million to 11 million of these chains were shared by at least two donors. A nearest-neighbor algorithm error-corrected the raw reads and collapsed the reads into unique sequences, merging closely related sequences to remove PCR and sequencing errors. V, D and J gene segments were assigned by aligning CDR3 sequences to IMGT reference sequences. For a sequence to be retained, at least a six-nucleotide match to both a V gene segment and a J gene segment was required. A rearrangement was called productive if the CDR3 had no stop codons and remained in frame with V and J, and every other rearrangement was called non-productive. Following IMGT convention, CDR3 was defined as the stretch from the second conserved V-encoded cysteine to the conserved J-encoded phenylalanine. Sequences without an unambiguous match to a single V gene segment were excluded from the earlier analysis of a few hundred of the donors. An earlier analysis of 587 of the donors called V segments functional above 56.7% productive rearrangements and segregating when the between-donor standard deviation exceeded 5%. To diagnose cytomegalovirus status from the catalog of TCR beta chain sequences, a statistical classification framework was built. A later analysis assigned V and J genes by comparing TCR nucleotide sequences with IMGT/GENE-DB human TR gene sequences. In a later analysis, CDR3 sequences and most-parsimonious VDJ recombination scenarios were assigned using the TCRdist pipeline. In a later analysis, each TCR beta chain was defined by its CDR3 amino acid sequence together with its V-gene family, and reads without a unique V-gene family were excluded. A later analysis removed 592 highly shared, low-generation-probability nucleotide sequences to deal with suspected cross-contamination and a sequencing artifact. In a later analysis, a clonal expansion index for each public chain was calculated from normalized within-repertoire ranks of inferred template counts. A later analysis computed generation probabilities with a VDJ recombination model fitted to out-of-frame rearrangements, and checked the results against IGoR. In a later analysis, hypergeometric tests were used to score TCR-TCR, TCR-HLA and TCR-CMV co-occurrence, with a repertoire-size bias correction applied to TCR pairs. In a later analysis, false discovery rates were estimated by permuting HLA or CMV assignments 20 times. A later analysis grouped co-occurring TCRs with DBSCAN, adding TCRdist sequence similarity when clustering within HLA-allele-positive subsets. Repertoires with fewer than 30,000 or more than 120,000 public chains were left out of co-occurrence clustering, as were about five repertoires with anomalous nucleotide sharing. The immuneACCESS repertoire file appears here via TCRdb, limited to in-frame rearrangements. These files lack a portion of the clones; in checked studies, under half of the deficit traces to unresolved V genes, and the cause of the others is not known. D and trimming come from the DNA, and the V and J calls and clone size come from that table. The sample records approximately 70,000 clones, 65% to 75% of which are singletons. The ten top clones hold approximately 7.6% of the sample.

Source material: PBMCs. The receptor comes from a man in his forties in good health and CMV-seropositive. The sequence is built from TRBV5-6 and TRBJ1-6; too little of a D gene remains to name it. The DNA is TGTGCCAGCAGTTGGTCAGAGGCGGGTTATAATTCACCCCTCCACTTT. The translation is CASSWSEAGYNSPLHF.